This T cell receptor beta chain was sequenced for a study of T cells in Graves' hyperthyroidism and ophthalmopathy. What was amplified from RNA transcripts were TCR beta CDR3 regions. HTBI primers were the set used in a first-round RT-PCR of the TCR CDR3. TCRdb redid the calling of the multiplex PCR reads with MiXCR, one entry per CDR3 protein. The repertoire has about 400,000 distinct CDR3 sequences, under 15% of them found once; the top ten carry approximately 29%. Details on this clonotype: Its antigen is currently unknown.

Regarding the study as a whole: Most expanded thyroid clonotypes above 0.001 recurred in blood.

Germline V gives CDR1 SGHNT, CDR2 YYREEE (reference sequence). The CDR3 length is 16 residues. V was shortened by 4 bases and J by 11 bases, with 25 bases between the two germline ends. This clonotype was obtained from a woman aged 25-40 years with Graves' hyperthyroidism. The chain carries TRBV5-4 and TRBJ2-4, with D possibly called TRBD1 or TRBD2 (5 bases each). The sequenced sample was blood. The CDR3 protein is CASSPSPGSAYKVQYF. The CDR3, as DNA: TGTGCCAGCAGCCCATCCCCAGGGAGCGCCTACAAGGTTCAGTACTTC. Based on the CDR3 plus reference TRBV5-4 and TRBJ2-4, the full variable domain is ETGVTQSPTHLIKTRGQQVTLRCSSQSGHNTVSWYQQALGQGPQFIFQYYREEENGRGNFPPRFSGLQFPNYSSELNVNALELDDSALYLCASSPSPGSAYKVQYFGAGTRLSVL.